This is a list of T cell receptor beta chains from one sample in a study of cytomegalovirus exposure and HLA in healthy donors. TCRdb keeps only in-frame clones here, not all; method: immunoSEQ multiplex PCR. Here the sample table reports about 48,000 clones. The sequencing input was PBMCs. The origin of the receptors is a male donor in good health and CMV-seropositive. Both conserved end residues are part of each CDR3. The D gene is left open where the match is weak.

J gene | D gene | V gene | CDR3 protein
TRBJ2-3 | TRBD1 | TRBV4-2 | CASRRQGGVYNTDTQYF
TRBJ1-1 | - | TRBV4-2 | CASSQAPGGAAEAFF
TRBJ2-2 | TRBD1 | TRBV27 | CASSPIGQALGELFF
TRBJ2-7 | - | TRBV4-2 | CASRAGNSYEQYF
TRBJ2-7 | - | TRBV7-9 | CASSPTFGTNSYEQYF
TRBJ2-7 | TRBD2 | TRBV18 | CASSGSGGAYEQYF
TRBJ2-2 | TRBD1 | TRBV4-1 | CASSHGTGFTGELFF
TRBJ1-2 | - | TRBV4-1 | CASSQDPGYGYTF
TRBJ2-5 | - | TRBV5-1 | CASSSGKTQETQYF
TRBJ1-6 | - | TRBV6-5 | CASSYSGSPLHF
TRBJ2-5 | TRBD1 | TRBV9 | CASSPDRARETQYF
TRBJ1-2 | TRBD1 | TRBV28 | CASSSRRDSVYGYTF
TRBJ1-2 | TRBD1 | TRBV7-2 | CASSLGQGYGYTF
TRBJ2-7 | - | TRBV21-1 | CASSKAPGEVSYEQYF
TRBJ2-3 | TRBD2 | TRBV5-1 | CASSLLTSGRTDTQYF
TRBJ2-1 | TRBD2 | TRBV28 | CASSLRLAGDNEQFF
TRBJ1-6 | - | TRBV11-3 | CASSLDPNSPLHF
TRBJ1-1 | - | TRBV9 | CASSVATSGRGTEAFF
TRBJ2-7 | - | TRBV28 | CASSFGVVDEQYF
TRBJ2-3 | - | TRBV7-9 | CASSSIAADADTQYF
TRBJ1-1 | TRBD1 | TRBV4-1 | CASSQDRADRRPGQENTEAFF
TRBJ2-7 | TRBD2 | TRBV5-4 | CASSLGTLAGVLYEQYF
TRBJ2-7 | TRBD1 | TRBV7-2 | CASSYGQGPYEQYF
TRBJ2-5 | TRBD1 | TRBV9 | CASSAATPGGEETQYF
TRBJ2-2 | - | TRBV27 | CASTAQGLGGELFF
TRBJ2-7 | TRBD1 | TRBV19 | CASSINLDRDGEQYF
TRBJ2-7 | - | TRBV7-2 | CASSWADGSSYEQYF
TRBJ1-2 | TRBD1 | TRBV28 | CASSPGGRSTYGYTF
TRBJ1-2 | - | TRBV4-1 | CASSAYRSAGRLDGYTF
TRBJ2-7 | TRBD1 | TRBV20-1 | CSADREYEQYF
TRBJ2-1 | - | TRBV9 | CASSVVGGSNEQFF
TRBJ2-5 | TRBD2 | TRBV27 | CASSRGGAGETQYF
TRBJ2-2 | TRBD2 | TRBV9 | CASSRLASNTGELFF
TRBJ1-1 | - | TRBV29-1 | CSVEDLREIEAFF
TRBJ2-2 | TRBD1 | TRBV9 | CASSVAMTGATGELFF
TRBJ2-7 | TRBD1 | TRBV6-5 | CASSYSFGDREDEQYF
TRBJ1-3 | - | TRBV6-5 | CASTSEIHSGNTIYF
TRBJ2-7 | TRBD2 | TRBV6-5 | CASRGLSYEGQYF
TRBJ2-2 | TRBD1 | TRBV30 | CAWSSRQGARVGELFF
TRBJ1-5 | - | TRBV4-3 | CASSQDQGQPRHF
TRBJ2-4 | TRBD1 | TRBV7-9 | CASSPRTGHTKNIQYF
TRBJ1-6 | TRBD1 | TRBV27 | CASSPGTAGGSPLHF
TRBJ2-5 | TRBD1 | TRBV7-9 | CASSSLQGAGGKETQYF
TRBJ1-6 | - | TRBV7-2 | CASSPQLAAALHF